The source of this TCR beta chain is a study of T-cell memory formation after mild COVID-19. As for the study in general: Among the donors, TCR clusters were largely specific to each donor.

TCR alpha and TCR beta cDNA libraries carrying sample barcodes and UMIs were produced by 5'RACE using constant-segment primers. Using its own MiXCR run on the 5' RACE reads, TCRdb lists one record per CDR3 protein. This table has some 190,000 distinct CDR3 sequences, 15% to 20% appearing once. The germline CDR1 and CDR2 sequences are MGHRA and YSYEKL. Deletions cut 4 bases from V and 8 bases from J, with 20 bases between. The CDR3 runs 16 residues. The sample holds a few counts of this clonotype. Sequenced sample: PBMCs or a T cell subset sorted from them (not recorded which). The clonotype was recovered from an adult woman who had mild COVID-19 (a few samples of this study predate the infection). Cell type and time point are not known. The V call is TRBV4-1, the J call TRBJ1-4; possibly TRBD1 for D (5 bases). The CDR3 sequence: CASSPQGPGVREKLFF. CDR3 DNA sequence: TGCGCCAGCAGCCCCCAGGGCCCGGGAGTTCGCGAAAAACTGTTTTTT.